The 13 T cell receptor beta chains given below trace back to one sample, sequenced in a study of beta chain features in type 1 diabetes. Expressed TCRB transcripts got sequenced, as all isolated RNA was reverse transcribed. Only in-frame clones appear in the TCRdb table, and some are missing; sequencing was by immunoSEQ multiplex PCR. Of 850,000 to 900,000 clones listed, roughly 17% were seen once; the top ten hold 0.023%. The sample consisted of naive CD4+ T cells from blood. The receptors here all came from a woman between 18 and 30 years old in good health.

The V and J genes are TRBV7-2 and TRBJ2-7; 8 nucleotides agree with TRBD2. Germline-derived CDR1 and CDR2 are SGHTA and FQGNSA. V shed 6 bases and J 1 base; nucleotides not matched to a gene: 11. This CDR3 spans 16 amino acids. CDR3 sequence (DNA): TGTGCCAGCAGTCGAACCGGTGGGACTAGTTCCTACGAGCAGTACTTC. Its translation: CASSRTGGTSSYEQYF.

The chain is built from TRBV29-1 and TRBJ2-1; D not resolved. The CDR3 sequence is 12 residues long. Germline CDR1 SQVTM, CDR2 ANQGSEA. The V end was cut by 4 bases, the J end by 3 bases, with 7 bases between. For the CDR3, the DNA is TGCAGCGTTGGCTACCTCTACAATGAGCAGTTCTTC. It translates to CSVGYLYNEQFF.

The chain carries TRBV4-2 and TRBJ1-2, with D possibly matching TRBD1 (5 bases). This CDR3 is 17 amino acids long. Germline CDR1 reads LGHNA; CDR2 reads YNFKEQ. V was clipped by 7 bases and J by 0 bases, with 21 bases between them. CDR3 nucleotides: TGTGCCAGCATGCCTGGTCAGGGCCCAAAATCTAACTATGGCTACACCTTC. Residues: CASMPGQGPKSNYGYTF.

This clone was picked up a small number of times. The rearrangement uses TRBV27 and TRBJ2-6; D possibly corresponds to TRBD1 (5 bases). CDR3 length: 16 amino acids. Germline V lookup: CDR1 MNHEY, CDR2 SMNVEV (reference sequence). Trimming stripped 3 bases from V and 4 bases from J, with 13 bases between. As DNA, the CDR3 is TGTGCCAGCAGTTTCTTACCAGGGCAAGGGGCCAACGTCCTGACTTTC. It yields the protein CASSFLPGQGANVLTF. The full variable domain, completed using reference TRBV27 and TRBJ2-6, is EAQVTQNPRYLITVTGKKLTVTCSQNMNHEYMSWYRQDPGLGLRQIYYSMNVEVTDKGDVPEGYKVSRKEKRNFPLILESPSPNQTSLYFCASSFLPGQGANVLTFGAGSRLTVL.

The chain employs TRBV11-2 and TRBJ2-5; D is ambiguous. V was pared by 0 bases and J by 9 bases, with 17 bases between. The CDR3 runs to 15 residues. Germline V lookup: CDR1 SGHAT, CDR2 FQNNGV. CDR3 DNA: TGTGCCAGCAGCTTAGATCCTGTAGGCGCAAGGGCCCAGTACTTC. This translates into CASSLDPVGARAQYF. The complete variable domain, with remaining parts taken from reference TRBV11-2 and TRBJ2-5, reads EAGVAQSPRYKIIEKRQSVAFWCNPISGHATLYWYQQILGQGPKLLIQFQNNGVVDDSQLPKDRFSAERLKGVDSTLKIQPAKLEDSAVYLCASSLDPVGARAQYFGPGTRLLVL.

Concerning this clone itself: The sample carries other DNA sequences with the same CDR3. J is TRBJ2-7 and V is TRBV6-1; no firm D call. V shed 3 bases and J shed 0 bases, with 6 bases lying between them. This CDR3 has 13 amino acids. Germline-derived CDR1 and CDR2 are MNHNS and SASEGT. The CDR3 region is CASSEPSSYEQYF. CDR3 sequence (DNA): TGTGCCAGCAGTGAGCCGAGCTCCTACGAGCAGTACTTC.

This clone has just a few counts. The DNA of the CDR3 is TGTGCCAGCATCGACGCGGGGCGAGGGAATCAGCCCCAGCATTTT. Amino acids: CASIDAGRGNQPQHF. The chain uses TRBV28 and TRBJ1-5, with a possible D match to TRBD1 (5 bases). This CDR3 is 15 amino acids long. V lost 7 bases and J lost 4, with 17 bases in between. The germline gives CDR1 MDHEN, CDR2 SYDVKM.

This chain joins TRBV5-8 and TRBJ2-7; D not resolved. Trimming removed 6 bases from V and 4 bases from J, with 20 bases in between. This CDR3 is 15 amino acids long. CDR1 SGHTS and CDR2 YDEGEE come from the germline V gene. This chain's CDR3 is CASNHRAGTQYEQYF. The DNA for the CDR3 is TGTGCCAGCAATCACCGGGCAGGAACGCAATACGAGCAGTACTTC. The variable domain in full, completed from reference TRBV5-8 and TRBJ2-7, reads EAGVTQSPTHLIKTRGQQATLRCSPISGHTSVYWYQQALGLGLQFLLWYDEGEERNRGNFPPRFSGRQFPNYSSELNVNALELEDSALYLCASNHRAGTQYEQYFGPGTRLTVT.

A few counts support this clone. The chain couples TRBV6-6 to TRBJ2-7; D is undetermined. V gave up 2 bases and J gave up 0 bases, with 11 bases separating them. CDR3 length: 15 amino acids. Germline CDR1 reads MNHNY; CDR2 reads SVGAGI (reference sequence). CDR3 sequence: CASSYPSGSSYEQYF. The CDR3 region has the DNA TGTGCCAGCAGTTACCCGTCGGGTAGCTCCTACGAGCAGTACTTC.

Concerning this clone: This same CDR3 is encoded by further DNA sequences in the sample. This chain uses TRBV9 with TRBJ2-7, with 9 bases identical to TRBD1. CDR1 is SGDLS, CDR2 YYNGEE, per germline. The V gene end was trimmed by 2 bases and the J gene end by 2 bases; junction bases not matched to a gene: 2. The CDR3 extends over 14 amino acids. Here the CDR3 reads CASSVGTGPYEQYF. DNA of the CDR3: TGTGCCAGCAGCGTGGGGACAGGGCCCTACGAGCAGTACTTC.

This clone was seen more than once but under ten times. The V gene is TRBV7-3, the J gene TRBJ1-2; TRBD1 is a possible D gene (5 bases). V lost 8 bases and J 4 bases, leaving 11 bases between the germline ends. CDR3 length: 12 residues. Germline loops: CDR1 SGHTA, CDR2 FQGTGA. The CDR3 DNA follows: TGTGCCAGCGCACAGGAGCCCTATGGCTACACCTTC. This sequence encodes CASAQEPYGYTF.

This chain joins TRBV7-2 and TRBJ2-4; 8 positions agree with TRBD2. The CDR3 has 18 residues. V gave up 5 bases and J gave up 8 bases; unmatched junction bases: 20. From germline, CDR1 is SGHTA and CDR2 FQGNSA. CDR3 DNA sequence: TGTGCCAGCAGCGTGATTGGCGGGAGGTCGCCAGGTTCTTACATTCAGTACTTC. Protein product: CASSVIGGRSPGSYIQYF.

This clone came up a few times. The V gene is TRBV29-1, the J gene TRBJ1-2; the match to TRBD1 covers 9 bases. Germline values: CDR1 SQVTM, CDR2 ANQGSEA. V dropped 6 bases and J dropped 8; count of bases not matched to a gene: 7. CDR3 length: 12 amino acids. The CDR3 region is CSVEGQGHGYTF. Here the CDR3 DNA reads TGCAGCGTCGAGGGACAGGGTCACGGCTACACCTTC.